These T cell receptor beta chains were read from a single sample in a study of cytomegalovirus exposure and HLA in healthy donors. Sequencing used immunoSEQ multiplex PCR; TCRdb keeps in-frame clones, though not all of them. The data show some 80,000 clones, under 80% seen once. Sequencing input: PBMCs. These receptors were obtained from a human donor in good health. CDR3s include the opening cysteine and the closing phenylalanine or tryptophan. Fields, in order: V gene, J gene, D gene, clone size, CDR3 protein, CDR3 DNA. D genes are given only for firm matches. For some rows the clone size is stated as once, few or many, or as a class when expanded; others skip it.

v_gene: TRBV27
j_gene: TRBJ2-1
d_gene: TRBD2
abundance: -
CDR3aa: CASSEFSGGAYNEQFF
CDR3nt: TGTGCCAGCAGTGAATTTAGCGGGGGGGCCTACAATGAGCAGTTCTTC

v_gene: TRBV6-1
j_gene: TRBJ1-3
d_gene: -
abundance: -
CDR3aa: CASSEALLTVRSGNTIYF
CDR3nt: TGTGCCAGCAGTGAAGCGCTTCTTACGGTCCGCTCTGGAAACACCATATATTTT

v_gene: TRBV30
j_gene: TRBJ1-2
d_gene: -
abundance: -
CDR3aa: CAWSVTSFFYGYTF
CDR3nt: TGTGCCTGGAGTGTAACTAGTTTCTTCTATGGCTACACCTTC

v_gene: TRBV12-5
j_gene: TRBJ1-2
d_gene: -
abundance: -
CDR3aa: CASARGGGEYGYTF
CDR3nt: TGTGCTAGTGCCCGGGGCGGGGGGGAGTATGGCTACACCTTC

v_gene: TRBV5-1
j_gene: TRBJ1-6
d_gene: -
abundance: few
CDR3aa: CASSYRGASNSPLHF
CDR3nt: TGCGCCAGCAGCTATCGGGGGGCTTCAAATTCACCCCTCCACTTT

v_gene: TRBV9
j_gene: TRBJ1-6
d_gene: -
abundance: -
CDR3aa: CASSISGTSDSPLHF
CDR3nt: TGTGCCAGCAGCATCTCCGGGACATCGGATTCACCCCTCCACTTT

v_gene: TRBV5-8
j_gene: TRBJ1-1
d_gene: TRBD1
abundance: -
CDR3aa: CASSLDGTGGGTEAFF
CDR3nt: TGTGCCAGCAGCTTGGATGGGACAGGGGGAGGGACTGAAGCTTTCTTT

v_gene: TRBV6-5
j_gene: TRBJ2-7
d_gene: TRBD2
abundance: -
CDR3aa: CASSYSGTSGSWEQYF
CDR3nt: TGTGCCAGCAGTTACAGCGGGACTAGCGGGTCTTGGGAGCAGTACTTC

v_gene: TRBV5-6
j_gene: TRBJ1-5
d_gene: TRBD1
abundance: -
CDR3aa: CASSPRTGNNQPQHF
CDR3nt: TGTGCCAGCAGCCCCAGGACAGGGAATAATCAGCCCCAGCATTTT

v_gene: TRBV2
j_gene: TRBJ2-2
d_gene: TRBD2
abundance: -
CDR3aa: CASFPGGGNTGELFF
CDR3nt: TGTGCCAGCTTTCCCGGCGGGGGAAACACCGGGGAGCTGTTTTTT

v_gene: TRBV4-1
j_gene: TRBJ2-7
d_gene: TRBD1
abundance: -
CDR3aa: CASSQVLLTGTGFGEQYF
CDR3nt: TGCGCCAGCAGCCAAGTACTCCTTACCGGGACAGGGTTCGGCGAGCAGTACTTC

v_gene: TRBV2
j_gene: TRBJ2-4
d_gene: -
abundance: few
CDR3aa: CASGGNIQYF
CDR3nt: TGTGCCAGCGGAGGGAACATTCAGTACTTC